A selection of T cell receptor beta chains follows, all from one sample in a study of neurological immune-mediated disorders. Each CDR3 protein gets one entry after TCRdb re-called the 5' RACE reads with MiXCR. The sample has under 80,000 distinct CDR3 sequences, less than 6% seen once; the top ten hold approximately 3.5%. Sequenced material: PBMCs. The receptor set was obtained from a woman aged 45 to 65 with multiple sclerosis. Each CDR3 is given with its conserved first and last residue. D genes are given only for firm matches. For some rows the clone size is stated as once, few or many, or as a class when expanded; others skip it.

cdr3_aa: CASSQDRGVAFF
cdr3_nt: TGTGCCAGCAGCCAAGATAGAGGGGTAGCTTTCTTT
d_call: .
clone_size: many
j_call: TRBJ1-1
v_call: TRBV3-1

cdr3_aa: CASSWGGQGETQYF
cdr3_nt: TGTGCCAGCAGCTGGGGGGGACAGGGAGAGACCCAGTACTTC
d_call: TRBD1
clone_size: many
j_call: TRBJ2-5
v_call: TRBV7-2

cdr3_aa: CSAGTGHTGELFF
cdr3_nt: TGCAGTGCAGGGACAGGTCACACCGGGGAGCTGTTTTTT
d_call: TRBD1
clone_size: many
j_call: TRBJ2-2
v_call: TRBV20-1

cdr3_aa: CASSSDRGFYGYTF
cdr3_nt: TGTGCCAGCAGCTCGGACAGGGGATTTTACGGCTACACCTTC
d_call: TRBD1
clone_size: many
j_call: TRBJ1-2
v_call: TRBV7-8

cdr3_aa: CSATSGGYYEQYF
cdr3_nt: TGCAGTGCCACTAGCGGGGGGTACTACGAGCAGTACTTC
d_call: TRBD2
clone_size: many
j_call: TRBJ2-7
v_call: TRBV20-1

cdr3_aa: CASSYMTNTDTQYF
cdr3_nt: TGTGCCAGCAGTTACATGACTAACACAGATACGCAGTATTTT
d_call: .
clone_size: many
j_call: TRBJ2-3
v_call: TRBV6-2/TRBV6-3

cdr3_aa: CASSRAHRSSYEQYF
cdr3_nt: TGCGCCAGCAGCCGGGCACACAGATCCTCCTACGAGCAGTACTTC
d_call: .
clone_size: .
j_call: TRBJ2-7
v_call: TRBV5-1

cdr3_aa: CASSWTSGGAYGEQFF
cdr3_nt: TGTGCCAGCAGCTGGACTAGCGGGGGGGCATATGGTGAGCAGTTCTTC
d_call: TRBD2
clone_size: many
j_call: TRBJ2-1
v_call: TRBV7-2

cdr3_aa: CASSYHIEQFF
cdr3_nt: TGTGCCAGCAGTTATCATATTGAGCAGTTCTTC
d_call: .
clone_size: many
j_call: TRBJ2-1
v_call: TRBV12-3/TRBV12-4

cdr3_aa: CASSQDPGTAEQPQHF
cdr3_nt: TGTGCCAGCAGCCAAGATCCCGGGACAGCGGAACAGCCCCAGCATTTT
d_call: TRBD1
clone_size: medium-sized
j_call: TRBJ1-5
v_call: TRBV3-1

cdr3_aa: CASSGPGQHPTTF
cdr3_nt: TGTGCCAGCAGTGGACCGGGACAACACCCGACAACCTTC
d_call: .
clone_size: .
j_call: TRBJ1-2
v_call: TRBV11-3

cdr3_aa: CASNRAPQELWPQNF
cdr3_nt: TGTGCCAGCAACAGAGCTCCACAGGAGTTGTGGCCCCAGAATTTT
d_call: .
clone_size: many
j_call: TRBJ1-5
v_call: TRBV6-2/TRBV6-3

cdr3_aa: CASSRGLADEPYEQYF
cdr3_nt: TGCGCCAGCAGCCGCGGACTAGCGGACGAGCCCTACGAGCAGTACTTC
d_call: TRBD2
clone_size: many
j_call: TRBJ2-7
v_call: TRBV5-1

cdr3_aa: CASSLVFSWDRTEPADTQYF
cdr3_nt: TGTGCCAGCAGCTTAGTCTTTTCCTGGGACCGGACAGAACCAGCAGATACGCAGTATTTT
d_call: .
clone_size: many
j_call: TRBJ2-3
v_call: TRBV7-2

cdr3_aa: CSVEMIDRRSSYEQYF
cdr3_nt: TGCAGCGTTGAAATGATTGATCGTAGGAGCTCCTACGAGCAGTACTTC
d_call: .
clone_size: .
j_call: TRBJ2-7
v_call: TRBV29-1

cdr3_aa: CASSLVRGNGYTF
cdr3_nt: TGTGCCAGCAGCTTGGTCAGGGGTAATGGCTACACCTTC
d_call: .
clone_size: many
j_call: TRBJ1-2
v_call: TRBV5-6

cdr3_aa: CSARRGRDLEAFF
cdr3_nt: TGCAGTGCTAGGCGGGGCAGGGACCTTGAAGCTTTCTTT
d_call: .
clone_size: many
j_call: TRBJ1-1
v_call: TRBV20-1

cdr3_aa: CAVSGGADTQYF
cdr3_nt: TGTGCCGTCTCCGGGGGCGCAGATACGCAGTATTTT
d_call: .
clone_size: many
j_call: TRBJ2-3
v_call: TRBV10-3

cdr3_aa: CSARAPQGRNYNSPLHF
cdr3_nt: TGCAGTGCTAGAGCGCCACAGGGACGAAACTATAATTCACCCCTCCACTTT
d_call: .
clone_size: .
j_call: TRBJ1-6
v_call: TRBV20-1

cdr3_aa: CASSLLDYSDNEQFF
cdr3_nt: TGTGCCAGCAGCCTCCTCGACTACTCCGACAATGAGCAGTTCTTC
d_call: .
clone_size: many
j_call: TRBJ2-1
v_call: TRBV7-8

cdr3_aa: CSVVEGTDTQYF
cdr3_nt: TGCAGCGTTGTAGAAGGCACAGATACGCAGTATTTT
d_call: .
clone_size: many
j_call: TRBJ2-3
v_call: TRBV29-1

cdr3_aa: CSANLLAGPTEQFF
cdr3_nt: TGCAGTGCCAATTTACTAGCGGGCCCCACTGAGCAGTTCTTC
d_call: TRBD2
clone_size: many
j_call: TRBJ2-1
v_call: TRBV20-1

cdr3_aa: CASSLAAFGYTNEKLFF
cdr3_nt: TGCGCCAGCAGCTTGGCGGCCTTCGGGTACACTAATGAAAAACTGTTTTTT
d_call: .
clone_size: few
j_call: TRBJ1-4
v_call: TRBV5-1

cdr3_aa: CASSWSGSGNEQFF
cdr3_nt: TGCGCCAGCAGCTGGAGTGGTTCGGGTAATGAGCAGTTCTTC
d_call: .
clone_size: many
j_call: TRBJ2-1
v_call: TRBV5-1

cdr3_aa: CASSPMWRETQYF
cdr3_nt: TGTGCCAGCTCACCTATGTGGCGGGAGACCCAGTACTTC
d_call: .
clone_size: few
j_call: TRBJ2-5
v_call: TRBV18

cdr3_aa: CASSPLNRGTGSYEQYF
cdr3_nt: TGTGCCAGCAGCCCCCTAAACCGCGGGACCGGCTCCTACGAGCAGTACTTC
d_call: .
clone_size: many
j_call: TRBJ2-7
v_call: TRBV11-2

cdr3_aa: CASRASGTGELFF
cdr3_nt: TGTGCCAGTAGGGCTAGCGGCACCGGGGAGCTGTTTTTT
d_call: TRBD2
clone_size: .
j_call: TRBJ2-2
v_call: TRBV19

cdr3_aa: CASSVDWDTQYF
cdr3_nt: TGTGCCAGCAGCGTAGATTGGGATACGCAGTATTTT
d_call: .
clone_size: many
j_call: TRBJ2-3
v_call: TRBV9

cdr3_aa: CSAQTSGSTDTQYF
cdr3_nt: TGCAGTGCGCAGACTAGCGGTAGCACAGATACGCAGTATTTT
d_call: TRBD2
clone_size: many
j_call: TRBJ2-3
v_call: TRBV20-1

cdr3_aa: CASSLLDRYNEQFF
cdr3_nt: TGTGCCAGCAGCTTATTGGACCGGTACAATGAGCAGTTCTTC
d_call: .
clone_size: many
j_call: TRBJ2-1
v_call: TRBV7-8

cdr3_aa: CSVEDTGGGETQYF
cdr3_nt: TGCAGCGTTGAAGATACAGGGGGTGGGGAGACCCAGTACTTC
d_call: TRBD1
clone_size: many
j_call: TRBJ2-5
v_call: TRBV29-1

cdr3_aa: CASSWGTSGQGEQFF
cdr3_nt: TGTGCCAGCAGCTGGGGGACTAGCGGGCAGGGTGAGCAGTTCTTC
d_call: TRBD2
clone_size: many
j_call: TRBJ2-1
v_call: TRBV5-5

cdr3_aa: CSALLLAGGTEQFF
cdr3_nt: TGCAGTGCTTTGCTACTAGCGGGGGGCACTGAGCAGTTCTTC
d_call: TRBD2
clone_size: .
j_call: TRBJ2-1
v_call: TRBV20-1

cdr3_aa: CASSQGAINQPQNF
cdr3_nt: TGTGCCAGCAGCCAAGGGGCAATTAATCAGCCCCAGAATTTT
d_call: .
clone_size: few
j_call: TRBJ1-5
v_call: TRBV3-1

cdr3_aa: CASSFTVAWSYNEQFF
cdr3_nt: TGTGCCAGCAGTTTCACGGTAGCCTGGAGCTACAATGAGCAGTTCTTC
d_call: .
clone_size: many
j_call: TRBJ2-1
v_call: TRBV12-3/TRBV12-4

cdr3_aa: CSAPSTIHYTF
cdr3_nt: TGCAGTGCTCCTTCGACTATCCACTACACCTTC
d_call: .
clone_size: many
j_call: TRBJ1-2
v_call: TRBV20-1

cdr3_aa: CASSLAPAYEQYF
cdr3_nt: TGTGCCAGCAGCTTAGCCCCAGCTTACGAGCAGTACTTC
d_call: .
clone_size: many
j_call: TRBJ2-7
v_call: TRBV7-2

cdr3_aa: CASSFIRDTDTQYF
cdr3_nt: TGTGCCAGCAGCTTTATTAGGGACACAGATACGCAGTATTTT
d_call: .
clone_size: .
j_call: TRBJ2-3
v_call: TRBV7-2

cdr3_aa: CASQTFNTEAFF
cdr3_nt: TGTGCCAGTCAGACATTCAACACTGAAGCTTTCTTT
d_call: .
clone_size: many
j_call: TRBJ1-1
v_call: TRBV6-2/TRBV6-3

cdr3_aa: CASSSTGNTEAFF
cdr3_nt: TGTGCCAGCAGTTCGACAGGGAACACTGAAGCTTTCTTT
d_call: .
clone_size: many
j_call: TRBJ1-1
v_call: TRBV12-3/TRBV12-4

cdr3_aa: CASSFPEGPRRGGGAQYF
cdr3_nt: TGTGCCAGCAGCTTCCCTGAGGGACCCCGGCGGGGTGGAGGGGCGCAGTATTTT
d_call: .
clone_size: .
j_call: TRBJ2-3
v_call: TRBV7-2

cdr3_aa: CASSLQPGQGADTQYF
cdr3_nt: TGCGCCAGCAGCTTGCAGCCGGGACAGGGGGCAGATACGCAGTATTTT
d_call: TRBD1
clone_size: many
j_call: TRBJ2-3
v_call: TRBV5-1

cdr3_aa: CASSLAGSTANTGELFF
cdr3_nt: TGTGCCAGCAGCTTAGCTGGATCTACAGCGAACACCGGGGAGCTGTTTTTT
d_call: .
clone_size: many
j_call: TRBJ2-2
v_call: TRBV7-9

cdr3_aa: CASSPHTAGELFF
cdr3_nt: TGTGCCAGCAGCCCCCACACGGCCGGGGAGCTGTTTTTT
d_call: .
clone_size: .
j_call: TRBJ2-2
v_call: TRBV5-6

cdr3_aa: CATSDGLQNTEAFF
cdr3_nt: TGTGCCACCAGTGATGGACTCCAGAACACTGAAGCTTTCTTT
d_call: .
clone_size: many
j_call: TRBJ1-1
v_call: TRBV24-1

cdr3_aa: CASYPLGGTGELFF
cdr3_nt: TGTGCCAGCTACCCCCTGGGGGGCACCGGGGAGCTGTTTTTT
d_call: .
clone_size: .
j_call: TRBJ2-2
v_call: TRBV6-6

cdr3_aa: CASSLDRGRGDGYTF
cdr3_nt: TGCGCCAGCAGCCTAGACAGGGGGAGAGGTGATGGCTACACCTTC
d_call: TRBD1
clone_size: many
j_call: TRBJ1-2
v_call: TRBV5-1

cdr3_aa: CAISEVGANTGELFF
cdr3_nt: TGTGCCATCAGTGAGGTCGGCGCCAACACCGGGGAGCTGTTTTTT
d_call: .
clone_size: many
j_call: TRBJ2-2
v_call: TRBV10-3

cdr3_aa: CSASVSGGANEQFF
cdr3_nt: TGCAGTGCTAGTGTTAGCGGGGGGGCAAATGAGCAGTTCTTC
d_call: TRBD2
clone_size: many
j_call: TRBJ2-1
v_call: TRBV20-1

cdr3_aa: CASSQYGANTGELFF
cdr3_nt: TGTGCCAGCAGCCAATACGGGGCGAACACCGGGGAGCTGTTTTTT
d_call: .
clone_size: many
j_call: TRBJ2-2
v_call: TRBV14

cdr3_aa: CASSLNYEQYF
cdr3_nt: TGTGCCAGCAGCTTAAACTACGAGCAGTACTTC
d_call: .
clone_size: many
j_call: TRBJ2-7
v_call: TRBV7-2

cdr3_aa: CASSQGEDGYSPLNF
cdr3_nt: TGCGCCAGCAGCCAGGGGGAGGATGGGTATTCACCCCTCAACTTT
d_call: .
clone_size: many
j_call: TRBJ1-6
v_call: TRBV4-3

cdr3_aa: CASSSSLNEQFF
cdr3_nt: TGTGCCAGCAGTTCGTCCCTCAATGAGCAGTTCTTC
d_call: .
clone_size: many
j_call: TRBJ2-1
v_call: TRBV11-3

cdr3_aa: CAISPDSRGTGELFF
cdr3_nt: TGTGCCATCAGCCCGGACAGCAGGGGGACCGGGGAGCTGTTTTTT
d_call: TRBD1
clone_size: many
j_call: TRBJ2-2
v_call: TRBV10-3

cdr3_aa: CASSFVQGFTGELFF
cdr3_nt: TGTGCCAGCAGCTTCGTGCAGGGTTTCACCGGGGAGCTGTTTTTT
d_call: .
clone_size: many
j_call: TRBJ2-2
v_call: TRBV7-9

cdr3_aa: CASSPTATYGYTF
cdr3_nt: TGTGCCAGCAGCCCGACAGCTACCTATGGCTACACCTTC
d_call: .
clone_size: many
j_call: TRBJ1-2
v_call: TRBV12-3/TRBV12-4

cdr3_aa: CASSLPSLGDIQYF
cdr3_nt: TGCGCCAGCAGCCTTCCGTCGCTAGGGGACATTCAGTACTTC
d_call: .
clone_size: many
j_call: TRBJ2-4
v_call: TRBV5-1

cdr3_aa: CASSHPGLLGNEQFF
cdr3_nt: TGTGCCAGCAGCCACCCAGGTTTGCTAGGGAATGAGCAGTTCTTC
d_call: .
clone_size: many
j_call: TRBJ2-1
v_call: TRBV7-3

cdr3_aa: CASSYPGQGGIQYF
cdr3_nt: TGTGCCAGCAGCTACCCGGGACAGGGTGGGATTCAGTACTTC
d_call: TRBD1
clone_size: many
j_call: TRBJ2-4
v_call: TRBV7-2

cdr3_aa: CSARQGGGQETQYF
cdr3_nt: TGCAGTGCTAGGCAAGGCGGGGGGCAAGAGACCCAGTACTTC
d_call: TRBD2
clone_size: medium-sized
j_call: TRBJ2-5
v_call: TRBV20-1